Listed here are 20 T cell receptor beta chains from one sample, sequenced in a study of T cell responses to AZD1222 COVID-19 vaccine. Using immunoSEQ multiplex PCR, the repertoire was profiled, and TCRdb retains in-frame clones only, with some absent. Of 95,000 or so clones listed, roughly 91% are singletons. The sequenced sample was peripheral blood, obtained on day 0 of MenACWY control vaccination. The receptors stem from an adult in good health.

The chain has TRBV9 and TRBJ1-5; 8 bases agree with TRBD1. CDR1 and CDR2 (germline): SGDLS, YYNGEE. This CDR3 is built from 19 residues. The V and J ends lost 5 bases and 4 bases, in that order; junction bases with no gene match: 20. The CDR3 loop reads CASREKDRASSRSNQPQHF. As DNA, the CDR3 is TGTGCCAGCAGAGAAAAGGACAGGGCCTCCTCCAGGAGTAATCAGCCCCAGCATTTT.

The CDR3 region has the DNA TGTGCCAGTAAATCCATAGCCGGTGAAGCTTTCTTT. It translates to CASKSIAGEAFF. The J gene is TRBJ1-1, the V gene TRBV19; D not certain. Trimming took off 7 bases at V and 7 bases at J, with 13 bases between the two ends. The CDR3 consists of 12 residues. Germline loops: CDR1 LNHDA, CDR2 SQIVND (reference sequence).

The chain carries TRBV5-5 and TRBJ1-1; 8 nucleotides line up with TRBD1. V lost 0 bases to trimming and J lost 0 bases; unmatched junction nucleotides: 1. The CDR3 has 15 amino acids. Germline lookup yields CDR1 SGHKS and CDR2 YYEKEE (reference sequence). CDR3 bases: TGTGCCAGCAGCTTGGTCAGGGGGCTGAACACTGAAGCTTTCTTT. This encodes CASSLVRGLNTEAFF.

The chain is built from TRBV7-2 and TRBJ2-3; D gene uncertain. This CDR3 is 12 amino acids long. Germline CDR1 is SGHTA and CDR2 is FQGNSA. V lost 3 bases, J lost 3 bases, and 4 bases lay in between. The CDR3, as DNA: TGTGCCAGCAGCTTCGTGACAGATACGCAGTATTTT. As protein: CASSFVTDTQYF.

The gene calls are TRBV3-1 (or the pseudogene TRBV3-2) and TRBJ2-1, with 12 bases lining up with TRBD2. The V gene's germline CDR1 is LGHDT and CDR2 YNNKEL (reference sequence). The CDR3 has 14 residues. Unmatched junction bases numbered 6, after V lost 6 bases and J lost 9 bases. Here the CDR3 reads CASRPSGGDGEQFF. The CDR3 DNA is TGTGCCAGCAGACCTAGCGGGGGGGACGGTGAGCAGTTCTTC.

The chain is built from TRBV7-2 and TRBJ2-7; D possibly corresponds to TRBD1 (5 bases). Germline lookup yields CDR1 SGHTA and CDR2 FQGNSA. The CDR3 loop spans 14 amino acids. With 6 bases removed from V and 3 bases from J, the gap between germline ends came to 15 bases. CDR3 sequence reads: CASRPTVIHYEQYF. CDR3 bases: TGTGCCAGCAGACCGACAGTTATTCACTACGAGCAGTACTTC.

This clone has just a few counts. The V gene is TRBV3-1 (or the pseudogene TRBV3-2), the J gene TRBJ2-5; possible D gene TRBD2, 5 bases. The CDR3 has 15 amino acids. The germline CDR1 and CDR2 sequences are LGHDT and YNNKEL (reference sequence). V lost 2 bases, J lost 2 bases, and 12 bases lay in between. CDR3 residues: CASSQYRRTQETQYF. In DNA, the CDR3 is TGTGCCAGCAGCCAATATAGGCGGACTCAAGAGACCCAGTACTTC.

The genes are TRBV21-1 and TRBJ2-6. TRBV21-1 is noted as a pseudogene. The CDR3 loop spans 19 amino acids. The CDR3 bases are TGTGCCAGCAGCACCCCAACGACAGGACTAAGCTCTGGGGCCAACGTCCTGACTTTC. The encoded protein is CASSTPTTGLSSGANVLTF.

The V and J genes are TRBV7-3 and TRBJ1-1; D gene uncertain. CDR1 and CDR2 from the germline V gene are SGHTA and FQGTGA. V lost 1 base to trimming and J lost 9 bases, with 15 bases between them. The CDR3 totals 14 residues. The CDR3 DNA reads TGTGCCAGCAGCTTAATAGGCGGGGATGGGAAAGCTTTCTTT. It yields the protein CASSLIGGDGKAFF.

The chain joins TRBV28 to TRBJ1-1; no reliable D call. CDR1 and CDR2 (germline): MDHEN, SYDVKM. The CDR3 totals 12 residues. The germline V and J ends were trimmed by 10 bases and 3 bases, with 12 bases remaining between them. DNA of the CDR3: TGTGCCACAACTAGGGTTTACACTGAAGCTTTCTTT. It specifies CATTRVYTEAFF.

This chain joins TRBV20-1 and TRBJ1-2, with D possibly TRBD1 on 5 matching bases. Trimming stripped 6 bases from V and 4 bases from J, with 9 bases between. Germline V gene data show CDR1 as DFQATT and CDR2 as SNEGSKA (reference sequence). The CDR3 is 11 residues long. In DNA form, the CDR3 reads TGCAGTGCGCGCGGGACCTATGGCTACACCTTC. It encodes CSARGTYGYTF.

The CDR3 here is CASSLAGSLAGGQTYNEQFF. The CDR3 DNA sequence: TGTGCCAGCAGCTTGGCAGGTAGTCTAGCGGGGGGCCAAACCTACAATGAGCAGTTCTTC. The V and J genes are TRBV5-4 and TRBJ2-1; TRBD2 aligns across 11 bases. V shed 0 bases and J 2 bases; nucleotides not matched to a gene: 13. The CDR3 contains 20 residues. The V gene's germline CDR1 is SGHNT and CDR2 YYREEE (reference sequence).

The CDR3 sequence is CASSQIPGGEGPQHF. CDR3 sequence (DNA): TGTGCCAGCAGCCAAATACCGGGGGGGGAAGGGCCCCAGCATTTT. The chain uses TRBV6-5 and TRBJ1-5, with a possible D match to TRBD1 (5 bases). V was clipped by 6 bases and J by 9 bases, with 21 bases between them. This CDR3 is 15 amino acids long. Germline-derived CDR1 and CDR2 are MNHEY and SVGAGI.

This clone was found a few times. V and J are TRBV19 and TRBJ1-3, with D unresolved. The germline V and J ends were trimmed by 1 base and 0 bases, with 4 bases remaining between them. The length of the CDR3 is 14 residues. The V gene's germline CDR1 is LNHDA and CDR2 SQIVND (reference sequence). In nucleotides, the CDR3 is TGTGCCAGTAGTATAGGGATCTCTGGAAACACCATATATTTT. Its translation is CASSIGISGNTIYF.

The rearrangement uses TRBV7-9 and TRBJ2-7; 7 bases line up with TRBD2. Germline V lookup: CDR1 SEHNR, CDR2 FQNEAQ (reference sequence). CDR3 length equals 13 residues. Trimming removed 1 base from V and 5 bases from J; junction bases left unmatched: 2. The CDR3 loop reads CASSLVGGDEQYF. The DNA of the CDR3 is TGTGCCAGCAGCTTAGTGGGAGGGGACGAGCAGTACTTC.

The CDR3, as DNA: TGTGCCAGCAGCCAAGCACAGCAGGCTGGAAACACCATATATTTT. Translated, it gives CASSQAQQAGNTIYF. The chain is built from TRBV3-1 (or the pseudogene TRBV3-2) and TRBJ1-3; D ambiguous. The CDR3 has 15 residues. With 1 base removed from V and 2 bases from J, the gap between germline ends came to 9 bases. The germline gives CDR1 LGHDT, CDR2 YNNKEL (reference sequence).

The rearrangement joins TRBV6-2 or TRBV6-3 to TRBJ2-1, with 8 positions matching TRBD1. V was clipped by 4 bases and J by 6 bases; unmatched bases: 11. The CDR3 runs to 16 residues. CDR1 and CDR2 from the germline V gene are MNHEY and SVGEGT. The CDR3: CASSSLRTGWVNEQFF. CDR3 in DNA: TGTGCCAGCAGTTCCTTAAGGACAGGGTGGGTCAATGAGCAGTTCTTC.

V and J are TRBV5-4 and TRBJ1-2; D uncertain. CDR3 length: 13 residues. CDR1 SGHNT and CDR2 YYREEE come from the germline V gene (reference sequence). Trimming cost V 0 bases and J 4 bases, with 7 bases left between them. CDR3 sequence: CASSLDRAYGYTF. The CDR3 coding sequence is TGTGCCAGCAGCTTGGACCGGGCCTATGGCTACACCTTC.

This chain joins TRBV6-5 and TRBJ1-2; D ambiguous. CDR1 is MNHEY, CDR2 SVGAGI, per germline. V lost 2 bases and J lost 5, with 18 bases in between. The CDR3 is 16 residues long. This CDR3 is CASSYRADGITYGYTF. The CDR3 coding sequence is TGTGCCAGCAGTTACAGGGCCGACGGGATAACGTATGGCTACACCTTC.

The chain carries TRBV11-2 and TRBJ1-1; D not resolved. The CDR3 is 14 amino acids. The germline V gene has CDR1 SGHAT and CDR2 FQNNGV. Between the trimmed V and J ends, which lost 1 base and 6 bases, there was a span of 12 bases. The CDR3 DNA reads TGTGCCAGCAGCTTAGCCCCCATTGCGGCTGAAGCTTTCTTT. The encoded protein is CASSLAPIAAEAFF. The whole variable domain, remainder taken from reference TRBV11-2 and TRBJ1-1, is EAGVAQSPRYKIIEKRQSVAFWCNPISGHATLYWYQQILGQGPKLLIQFQNNGVVDDSQLPKDRFSAERLKGVDSTLKIQPAKLEDSAVYLCASSLAPIAAEAFFGQGTRLTVV.